This T cell receptor beta chain was recovered during a study of shared clonotypes between healthy human individuals (dated by TCRdb to between 2020 and 2021). Describing the broader study: A couple of women and a few men aged 18 to 49 years were included in the cohort. Per donor, three plates each were used for CD4 naive and CD4 memory, two for CD8 naive, and one for CD8 memory. The study deeply sequenced blood TCR repertoires of about 5 healthy adults to estimate repertoire size and the extent of clonotype sharing between individuals. Libraries were prepared and TCR repertoires were sequenced by different laboratories using diverse techniques, in order to increase sequencing depth and limit assay-specific biases. Leukapheresis yielded between about 0.9 and 9.5 billion PBMCs per donor.

Compared with germline, V lacks 1 base and J lacks 3 bases; bases without a gene match: 4. Via the germline V gene, CDR1 is SGHTA and CDR2 FQGNSA. Including the terminal cysteine and phenylalanine, the CDR3 comprises 15 residues. Just CDR3 DNA is preserved here, 45 bases in frame from base 1. The donors were healthy, HIV-negative adults who had no recently reported acute infections or vaccinations. Only Caucasian adults living in Nashville, Tennessee, USA were represented among the donors. Magnetic negative selection was used to enrich CD4+ T cells, after which naive cells were positively selected on CD45RA and the negative fraction became the memory subset. Blood was obtained by leukapheresis, after which PBMCs were separated by Ficoll-Histopaque density gradient centrifugation and cryopreserved in liquid nitrogen vapor phase. Analytical flow cytometry was used to check the purity and quantity of each magnetically sorted T cell population. From each sorted fraction, genomic DNA was isolated and quantified by UV absorbance on a Nanodrop 2000c.

As for this clone: Its recognized antigen is unknown. No qualities accompany the bases; no much larger clone lies one base away.

Summary of the overall study and its limitations: When several donors were compared, the shared fraction of clonotypes was about 5.4% for naive CD4, roughly 3.3% for naive CD8, roughly 2.5% for memory CD4, and less than 0.5% for memory CD8. Compared with non-shared clonotypes, clonotypes shared by all four sorted-subset donors had higher generation probabilities. Even with the large sequencing depth, rarefaction of the sorted-subset datasets indicated that sequencing was incomplete. Sampling was limited to blood, and TCR repertoires in tissue likely differ from TCR repertoires in blood. Naive subsets generally had larger estimated clonotype richness than memory subsets. Because the study included only a small number of donors, the genetic and exposure-history diversity represented was limited. Pairwise subsampling indicated that sequencing depth was expected to affect the degree of clonotype sharing among donors.

Using the deep immunoSEQ assay, TCR CDR3 regions were amplified from genomic DNA by multiplex PCR. Extracted genomic DNA from each cell subset was distributed evenly across all wells of several immunoSEQ 96-well plates, and each plate was treated as a replicate. For sorted subsets, 200 to 250 ng genomic DNA, equal to tens of thousands of T cell genomes, was loaded into each replicate PCR. Purified libraries were quantified with a Qubit 3.0 fluorometer, sized on a Bioanalyzer 2100, and re-quantified with the KAPA Library Quantification kit. Each immunoSEQ 96-well plate was sequenced on its own single-read 150-cycle Illumina NextSeq 550 flow cell. The source study handled its data this way. The immunoSEQ output contained only junctional sequences without quality scores, so filtering could not match that applied to full-length reads. Sequences were annotated with PyIR, a Python wrapper for IgBLAST v1.9, and V/J genes and CDR3 were assigned using IMGT germline references. Any read was removed if the V/J assignment was weak (E-value above 1e-6), the CDR3 was missing, or the read contained stop codons, out-of-frame junctions, or ambiguous translated residues. V3J clonotypes were defined by identical inferred V gene, J gene, and CDR3 amino acid sequence. To compute the percentage overlap between repertoires, the number of shared unique clonotypes was divided by the size of the smaller repertoire. Three approaches were used to assess repertoire richness: RTK rarefaction, the Chao1 estimator, and Recon v2.1 estimates of unobserved clonotypes. Generation probabilities for all TCRbeta clonotypes obtained by the gDNA method from a handful of donors were computed using OLGA. TCRdb took this table from immuneACCESS and kept in-frame rearrangements with V and J called. Such tables lack part of the clones; where checked against another copy, unresolved V genes explain under half of the gap, and the rest is unexplained. Clonal size and the V and J genes are those of that table, whereas D and trimming came from the DNA. This sample lists fewer than 1.6 million clones; about 98.5% were detected once. The ten top clones hold under 0.45% of the sample.

The V gene is TRBV7-2 and the J gene is TRBJ2-7, with 9 middle bases fitting TRBD2. What was sequenced was naive CD4+ T cells sorted from blood. The cell subset or site label, read with the paper, signifies: CD45RA+ positively selected. The source is a man aged 30 to 45 in good health. CDR3 reads: CASSLVGSGSYEQYF. The nucleotides are TGTGCCAGCAGCTTAGTTGGTAGCGGGAGCTACGAGCAGTACTTC.